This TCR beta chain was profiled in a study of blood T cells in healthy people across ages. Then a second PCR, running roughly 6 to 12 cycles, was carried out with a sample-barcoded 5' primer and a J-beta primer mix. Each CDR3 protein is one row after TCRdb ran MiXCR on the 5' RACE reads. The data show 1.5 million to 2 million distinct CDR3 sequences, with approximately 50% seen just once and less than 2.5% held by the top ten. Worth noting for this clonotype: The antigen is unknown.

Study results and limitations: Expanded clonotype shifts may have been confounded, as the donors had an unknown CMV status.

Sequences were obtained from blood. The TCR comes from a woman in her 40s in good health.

CDR3 nucleotides: TGTGCCACCAGGCTCCCGACTAGCGGGGGGAACTACGAGCAGTACTTC. Its protein is CATRLPTSGGNYEQYF. The J gene is TRBJ2-7, the V gene TRBV24-1; TRBD2 aligns across 13 bases. The length of the CDR3 is 16 residues. Germline assignment: CDR1 KGHDR and CDR2 SFDVKD. The V and J ends lost 7 bases and 3 bases, in that order; junction bases with no gene match: 8.